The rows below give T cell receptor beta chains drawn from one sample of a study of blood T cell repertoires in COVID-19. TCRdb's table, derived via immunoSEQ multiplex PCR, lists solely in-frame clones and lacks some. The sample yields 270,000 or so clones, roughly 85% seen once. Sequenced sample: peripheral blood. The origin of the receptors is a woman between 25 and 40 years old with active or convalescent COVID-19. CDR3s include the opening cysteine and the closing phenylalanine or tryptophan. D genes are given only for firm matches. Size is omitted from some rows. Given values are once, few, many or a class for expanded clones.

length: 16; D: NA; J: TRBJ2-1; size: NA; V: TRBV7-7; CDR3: CASSFLRAGSYNEQFF; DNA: TGTGCTAGCAGCTTTTTGCGGGCCGGCTCCTACAATGAGCAGTTCTTC
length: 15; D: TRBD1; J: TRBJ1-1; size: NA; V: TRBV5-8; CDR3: CASSLGTGRNTEAFF; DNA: TGTGCCAGCAGCTTGGGGACAGGACGGAACACTGAAGCTTTCTTT
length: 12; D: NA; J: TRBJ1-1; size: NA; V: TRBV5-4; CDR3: CASSPMQGLAFF; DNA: TGTGCCAGCAGCCCTATGCAGGGATTAGCTTTCTTT
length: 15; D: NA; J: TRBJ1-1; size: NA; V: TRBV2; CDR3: CASSARLVSGTEAFF; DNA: TGTGCCAGCAGTGCTCGACTGGTAAGTGGCACTGAAGCTTTCTTT
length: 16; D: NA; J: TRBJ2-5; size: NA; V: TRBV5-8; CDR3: CASSPSGTRWRETQYF; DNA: TGTGCCAGCAGCCCCTCCGGGACACGGTGGCGGGAGACCCAGTACTTC
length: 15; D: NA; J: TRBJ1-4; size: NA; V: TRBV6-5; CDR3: CASRKTGTPYEKLFF; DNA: TGTGCCAGCAGGAAGACTGGGACACCCTATGAAAAACTGTTTTTT
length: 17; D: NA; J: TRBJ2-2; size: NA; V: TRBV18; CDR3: CASSPPGTTGNTGELFF; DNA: TGTGCCAGCTCACCACCGGGTACAACGGGGAACACCGGGGAGCTGTTTTTT
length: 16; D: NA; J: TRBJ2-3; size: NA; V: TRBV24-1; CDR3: CATSAPTPTGLDTQYF; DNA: TGTGCCACCAGTGCGCCTACCCCAACGGGATTAGATACGCAGTATTTT
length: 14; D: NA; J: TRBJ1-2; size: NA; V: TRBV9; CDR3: CASSVGAAFNGYTF; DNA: TGTGCCAGCAGCGTAGGGGCAGCTTTCAATGGCTACACCTTC
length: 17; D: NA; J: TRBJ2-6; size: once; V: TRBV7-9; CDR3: CASSQGGFSSGANVLTF; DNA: TGTGCCAGCAGCCAAGGGGGATTTAGCTCTGGGGCCAACGTCCTGACTTTC
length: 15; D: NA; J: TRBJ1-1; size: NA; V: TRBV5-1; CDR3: CASSQRAPGGTEAFF; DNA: TGCGCCAGCAGCCAAAGGGCCCCGGGGGGCACTGAAGCTTTCTTT
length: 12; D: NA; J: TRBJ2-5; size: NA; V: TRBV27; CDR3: CASSQLGETQYF; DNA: TGTGCCAGCAGCCAGCTCGGGGAGACCCAGTACTTC
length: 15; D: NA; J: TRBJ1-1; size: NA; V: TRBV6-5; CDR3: CASSQRQLMNTEAFF; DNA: TGTGCCAGCAGCCAGCGACAGCTCATGAACACTGAAGCTTTCTTT
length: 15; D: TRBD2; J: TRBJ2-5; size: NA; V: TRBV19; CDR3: CASSIGGRGEETQYF; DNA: TGTGCCAGTAGTATTGGGGGGAGGGGCGAAGAGACCCAGTACTTC
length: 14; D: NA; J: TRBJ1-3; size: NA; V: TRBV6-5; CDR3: CASRKLSSGNTIYF; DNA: TGTGCCAGCAGGAAGCTAAGCTCTGGAAACACCATATATTTT
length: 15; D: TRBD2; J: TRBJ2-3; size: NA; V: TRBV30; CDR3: CAWSVLAGVGDTQYF; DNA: TGTGCCTGGAGTGTACTAGCGGGGGTGGGAGATACGCAGTATTTT
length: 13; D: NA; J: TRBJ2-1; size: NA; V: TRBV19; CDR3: CASSIQGLDEQFF; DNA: TGTGCCAGTAGTATCCAGGGACTCGATGAGCAGTTCTTC
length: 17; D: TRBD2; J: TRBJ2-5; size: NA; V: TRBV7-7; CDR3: CASSFGLAGGYQETQYF; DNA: TGTGCTAGCAGCTTTGGACTAGCGGGGGGGTACCAAGAGACCCAGTACTTC
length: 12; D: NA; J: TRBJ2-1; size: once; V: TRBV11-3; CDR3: CASSPTGSEQFF; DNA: TGTGCCAGCAGCCCGACAGGCAGTGAGCAGTTCTTC
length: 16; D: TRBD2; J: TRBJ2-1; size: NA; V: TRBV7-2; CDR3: CASIELAGGQYNEQFF; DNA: TGTGCCAGCATCGAACTAGCGGGGGGGCAATACAATGAGCAGTTCTTC
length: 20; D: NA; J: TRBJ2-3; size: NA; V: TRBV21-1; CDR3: CASSKERGTSGGAPTDTQYF; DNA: TGTGCCAGCAGCAAAGAGAGAGGGACTAGCGGGGGAGCCCCCACAGATACGCAGTATTTT
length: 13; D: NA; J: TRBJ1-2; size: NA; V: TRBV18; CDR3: CASSPDRLYGYTF; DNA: TGTGCCAGCTCACCGGACAGACTCTATGGCTACACCTTC
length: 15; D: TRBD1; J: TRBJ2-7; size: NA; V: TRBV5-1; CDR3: CASSAQGQDIGEQYF; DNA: TGCGCCAGCAGCGCACAGGGACAGGATATAGGCGAGCAGTACTTC
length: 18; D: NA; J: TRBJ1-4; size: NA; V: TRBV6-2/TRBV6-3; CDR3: CASSYSMGARFDDEKLFF; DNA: TGTGCCAGCAGTTACTCGATGGGGGCAAGGTTTGATGATGAAAAACTGTTTTTT
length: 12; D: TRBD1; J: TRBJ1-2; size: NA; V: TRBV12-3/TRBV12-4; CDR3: CASSGTGWGYTF; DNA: TGTGCCAGCAGCGGGACAGGGTGGGGCTACACCTTC
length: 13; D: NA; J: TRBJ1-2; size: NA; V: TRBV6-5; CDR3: CASSRDSGYGYTF; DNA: TGTGCCAGCAGTCGAGACAGTGGCTATGGCTACACCTTC
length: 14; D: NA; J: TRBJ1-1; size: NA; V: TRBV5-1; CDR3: CASSPGGAGSEAFF; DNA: TGCGCCAGCAGCCCGGGGGGGGCGGGTAGTGAAGCTTTCTTT
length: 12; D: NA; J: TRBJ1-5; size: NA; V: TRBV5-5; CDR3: CASSLGQEPQHF; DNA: TGTGCCAGCAGCTTGGGTCAGGAGCCCCAGCATTTT
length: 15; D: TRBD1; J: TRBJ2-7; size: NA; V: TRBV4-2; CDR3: CASSQDGTGSYEQYF; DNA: TGTGCCAGCAGCCAAGACGGGACAGGCTCCTACGAGCAGTACTTC
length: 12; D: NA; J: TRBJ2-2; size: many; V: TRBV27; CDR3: CASSFQGQELFF; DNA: TGTGCCAGCAGTTTCCAGGGGCAGGAGCTGTTTTTT
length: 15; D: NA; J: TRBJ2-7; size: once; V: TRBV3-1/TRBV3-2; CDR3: CASSPTGWGSYEQYF; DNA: TGTGCCAGCAGCCCGACAGGCTGGGGCTCCTACGAGCAGTACTTC
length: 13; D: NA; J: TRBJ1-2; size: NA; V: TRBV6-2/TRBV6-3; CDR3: CASSYRQADGYTF; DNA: TGTGCCAGCAGTTACCGCCAGGCTGATGGCTACACCTTC
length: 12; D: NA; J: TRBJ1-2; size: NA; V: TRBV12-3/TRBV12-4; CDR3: CASSFGGAGYTF; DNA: TGTGCCAGCAGTTTCGGAGGGGCTGGCTACACCTTC
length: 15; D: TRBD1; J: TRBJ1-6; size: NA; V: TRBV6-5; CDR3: CASRDGTGVNSPLHF; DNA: TGTGCCAGCAGAGATGGGACAGGGGTCAATTCACCCCTCCACTTT
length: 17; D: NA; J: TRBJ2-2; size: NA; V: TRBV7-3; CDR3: CASSQKSSGSGTGELFF; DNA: TGTGCCAGCAGCCAAAAAAGCTCCGGGTCGGGAACCGGGGAGCTGTTTTTT
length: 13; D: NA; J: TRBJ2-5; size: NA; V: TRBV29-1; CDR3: CSVEAGVGETQYF; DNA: TGCAGCGTTGAAGCGGGGGTGGGGGAGACCCAGTACTTC
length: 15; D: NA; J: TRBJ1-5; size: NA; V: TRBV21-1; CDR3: CASSKEQGNNQPQHF; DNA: TGTGCCAGCAGCAAAGAGCAGGGGAACAATCAGCCCCAGCATTTT
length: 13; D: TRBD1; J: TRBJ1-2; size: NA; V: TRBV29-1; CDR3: CSVDIDRAYGYTF; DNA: TGCAGCGTTGACATAGACAGGGCCTATGGCTACACCTTC
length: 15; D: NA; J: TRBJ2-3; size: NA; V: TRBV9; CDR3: CASSVANYRTDTQYF; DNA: TGTGCCAGCAGCGTAGCGAACTATCGAACAGATACGCAGTATTTT
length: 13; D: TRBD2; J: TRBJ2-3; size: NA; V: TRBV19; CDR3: CASSLAGVDTQYF; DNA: TGTGCCAGTAGTCTAGCGGGTGTAGATACGCAGTATTTT
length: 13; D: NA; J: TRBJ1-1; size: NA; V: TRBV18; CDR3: CASSPGQNTEAFF; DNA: TGTGCCAGCTCACCAGGGCAGAACACTGAAGCTTTCTTT
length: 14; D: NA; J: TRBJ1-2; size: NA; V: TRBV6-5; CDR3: CASTQQGRSYGYTF; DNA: TGTGCCAGCACCCAACAGGGAAGAAGCTATGGCTACACCTTC
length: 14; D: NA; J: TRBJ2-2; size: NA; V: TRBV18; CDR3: CASSPPRDTGELFF; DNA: TGTGCCAGCTCACCACCGAGGGACACCGGGGAGCTGTTTTTT
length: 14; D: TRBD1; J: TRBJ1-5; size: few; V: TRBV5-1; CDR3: CASSLGQGDQPQHF; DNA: TGCGCCAGCAGCTTGGGACAGGGGGATCAGCCCCAGCATTTT
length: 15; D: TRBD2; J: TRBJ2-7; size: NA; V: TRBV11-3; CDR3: CASSLGGEDGDEQYF; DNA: TGTGCCAGCAGCTTGGGAGGGGAAGACGGCGACGAGCAGTACTTC
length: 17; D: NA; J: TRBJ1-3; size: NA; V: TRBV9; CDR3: CASSVGPGAVFGNTIYF; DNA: TGTGCCAGCAGCGTAGGGCCAGGGGCGGTTTTTGGAAACACCATATATTTT
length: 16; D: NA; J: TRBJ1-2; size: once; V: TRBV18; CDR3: CASSPLVTALNYGYTF; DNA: TGTGCCAGCTCACCACTGGTGACAGCGCTTAACTATGGCTACACCTTC
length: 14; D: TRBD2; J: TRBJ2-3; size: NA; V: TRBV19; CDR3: CASSMGLNTDTQYF; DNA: TGTGCCAGTAGTATGGGACTAAACACAGATACGCAGTATTTT
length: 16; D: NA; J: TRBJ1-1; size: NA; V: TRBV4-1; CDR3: CASSQDEIWGRTEAFF; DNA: TGCGCCAGCAGCCAAGATGAGATTTGGGGCCGGACTGAAGCTTTCTTT
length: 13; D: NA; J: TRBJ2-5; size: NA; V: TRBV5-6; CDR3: CASKLGGQETQYF; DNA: TGTGCCAGCAAGCTAGGGGGCCAAGAGACCCAGTACTTC
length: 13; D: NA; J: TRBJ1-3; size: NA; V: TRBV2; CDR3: CASKGGSGNTIYF; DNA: TGTGCCAGCAAAGGCGGCTCTGGAAACACCATATATTTT
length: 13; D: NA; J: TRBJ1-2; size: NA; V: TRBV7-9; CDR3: CASSFGGREGYTF; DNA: TGTGCCAGCAGCTTCGGAGGTCGAGAGGGCTACACCTTC
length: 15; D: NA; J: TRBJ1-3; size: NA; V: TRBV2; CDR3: CAIPGGGGSGNTIYF; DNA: TGTGCCATCCCTGGGGGGGGAGGATCTGGAAACACCATATATTTT
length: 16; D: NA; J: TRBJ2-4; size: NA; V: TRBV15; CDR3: CATSSRQPGMKNIQYF; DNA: TGTGCCACCAGCAGTAGACAGCCAGGGATGAAAAACATTCAGTACTTC
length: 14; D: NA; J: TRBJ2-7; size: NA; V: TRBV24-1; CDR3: CATSESGELDEQYF; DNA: TGTGCCACCAGTGAGTCGGGGGAGTTGGACGAGCAGTACTTC
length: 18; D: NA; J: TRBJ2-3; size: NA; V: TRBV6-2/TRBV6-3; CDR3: CASSYSASRVYFTDTQYF; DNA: TGTGCCAGCAGTTACTCGGCGTCCCGGGTCTACTTCACAGATACGCAGTATTTT
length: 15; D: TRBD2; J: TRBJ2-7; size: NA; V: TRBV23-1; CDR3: CASSQGGYSTYEQYF; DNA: TGCGCCAGCAGTCAGGGGGGGTATAGCACCTACGAGCAGTACTTC
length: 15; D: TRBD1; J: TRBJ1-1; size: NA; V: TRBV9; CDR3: CASSVVPGGGSEAFF; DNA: TGTGCCAGCAGCGTAGTTCCAGGGGGCGGTTCTGAAGCTTTCTTT